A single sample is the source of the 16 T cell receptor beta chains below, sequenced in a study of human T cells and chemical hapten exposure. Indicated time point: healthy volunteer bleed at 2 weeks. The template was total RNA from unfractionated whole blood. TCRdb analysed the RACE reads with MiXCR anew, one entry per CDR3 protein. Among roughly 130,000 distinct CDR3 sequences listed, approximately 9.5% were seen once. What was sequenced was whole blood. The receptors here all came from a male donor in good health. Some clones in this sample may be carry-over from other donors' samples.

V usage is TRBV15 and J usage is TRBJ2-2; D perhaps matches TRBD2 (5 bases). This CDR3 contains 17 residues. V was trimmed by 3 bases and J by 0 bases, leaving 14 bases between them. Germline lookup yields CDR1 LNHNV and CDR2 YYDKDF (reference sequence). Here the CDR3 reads CATSRSWTGTNTGELFF. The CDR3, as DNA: TGTGCCACCAGCAGGTCTTGGACCGGGACGAACACCGGGGAGCTGTTTTTT.

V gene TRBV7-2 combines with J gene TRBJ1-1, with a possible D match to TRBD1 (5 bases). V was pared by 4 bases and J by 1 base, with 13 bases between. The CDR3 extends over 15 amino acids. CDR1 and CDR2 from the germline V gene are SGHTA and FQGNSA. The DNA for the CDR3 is TGTGCCAGCAGCTCCCGAGGGGATCCGAACACTGAAGCTTTCTTT. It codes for CASSSRGDPNTEAFF. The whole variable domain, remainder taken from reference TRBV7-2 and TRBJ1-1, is GAGVSQSPSNKVTEKGKDVELRCDPISGHTALYWYRQSLGQGLEFLIYFQGNSAPDKSGLPSDRFSAERTGGSVSTLTIQRTQQEDSAVYLCASSSRGDPNTEAFFGQGTRLTVV.

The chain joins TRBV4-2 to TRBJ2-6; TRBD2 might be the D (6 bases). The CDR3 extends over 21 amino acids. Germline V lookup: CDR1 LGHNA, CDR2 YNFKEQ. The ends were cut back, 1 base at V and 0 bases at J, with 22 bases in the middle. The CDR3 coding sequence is TGTGCCAGCAGCCAAGTTAATCCCCCGATGCGGGGCTTCTCTGGGGCCAACGTCCTGACTTTC. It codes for CASSQVNPPMRGFSGANVLTF.

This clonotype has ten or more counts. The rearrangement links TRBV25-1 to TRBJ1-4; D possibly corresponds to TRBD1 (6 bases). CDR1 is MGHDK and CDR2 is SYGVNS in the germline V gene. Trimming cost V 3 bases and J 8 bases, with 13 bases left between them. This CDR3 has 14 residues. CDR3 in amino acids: CASSDNRVAEKLFF. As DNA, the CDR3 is TGTGCCAGCAGTGATAACAGGGTAGCCGAAAAACTGTTTTTT.

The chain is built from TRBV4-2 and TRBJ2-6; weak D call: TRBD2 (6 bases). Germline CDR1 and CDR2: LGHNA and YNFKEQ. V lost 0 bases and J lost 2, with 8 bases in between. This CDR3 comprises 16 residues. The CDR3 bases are TGTGCCAGCAGCCAAGATCGGGAGCCTGGGGCCAACGTCCTGACTTTC. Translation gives CASSQDREPGANVLTF.

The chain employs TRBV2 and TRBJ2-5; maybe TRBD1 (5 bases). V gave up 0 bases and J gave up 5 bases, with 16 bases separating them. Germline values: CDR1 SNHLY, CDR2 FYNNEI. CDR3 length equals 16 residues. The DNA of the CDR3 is TGTGCCAGCAGTGAAGCGCTGGGGCCCGCAGACGAGACCCAGTACTTC. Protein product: CASSEALGPADETQYF.

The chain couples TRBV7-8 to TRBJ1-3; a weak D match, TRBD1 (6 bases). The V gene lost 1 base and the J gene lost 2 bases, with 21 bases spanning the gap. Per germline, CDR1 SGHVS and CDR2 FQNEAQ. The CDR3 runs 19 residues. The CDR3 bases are TGTGCCAGCAGCTTAGAGGGGGGTAGGGAAACCCGCCCTGGAAACACCATATATTTT. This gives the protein CASSLEGGRETRPGNTIYF.

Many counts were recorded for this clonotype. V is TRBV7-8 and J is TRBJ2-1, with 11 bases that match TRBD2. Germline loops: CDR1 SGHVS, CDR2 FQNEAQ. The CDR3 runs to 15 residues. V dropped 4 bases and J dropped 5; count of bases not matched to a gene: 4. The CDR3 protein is CASSYSGRANNEQFF. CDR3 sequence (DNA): TGTGCCAGCAGCTATAGCGGGAGGGCCAACAATGAGCAGTTCTTC.

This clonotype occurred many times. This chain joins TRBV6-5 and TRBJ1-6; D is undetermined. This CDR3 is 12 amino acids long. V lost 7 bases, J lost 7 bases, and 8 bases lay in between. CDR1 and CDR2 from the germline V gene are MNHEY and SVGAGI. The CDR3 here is CASTLGNSPLHF. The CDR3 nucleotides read TGTGCCAGCACCCTGGGAAATTCACCCCTCCACTTT.

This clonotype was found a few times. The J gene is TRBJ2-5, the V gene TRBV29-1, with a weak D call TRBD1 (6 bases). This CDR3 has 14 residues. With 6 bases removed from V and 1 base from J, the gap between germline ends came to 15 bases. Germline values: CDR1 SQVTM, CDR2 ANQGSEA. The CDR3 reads CSVGKTGSQETQYF. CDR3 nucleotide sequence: TGCAGCGTGGGAAAGACAGGTAGCCAAGAGACCCAGTACTTC.

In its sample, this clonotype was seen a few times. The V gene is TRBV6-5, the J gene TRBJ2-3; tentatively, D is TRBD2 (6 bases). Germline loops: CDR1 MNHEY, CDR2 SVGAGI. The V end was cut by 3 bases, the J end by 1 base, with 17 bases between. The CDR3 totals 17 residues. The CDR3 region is CASSYLRGGGRTDTQYF. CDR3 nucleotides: TGTGCCAGCAGTTATTTGCGGGGAGGAGGTCGCACAGATACGCAGTATTTT.

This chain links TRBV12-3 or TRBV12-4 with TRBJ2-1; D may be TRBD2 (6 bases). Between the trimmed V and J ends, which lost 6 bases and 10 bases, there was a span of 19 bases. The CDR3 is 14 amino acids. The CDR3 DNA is TGTGCCAGCAGCCCTCCGACGTTGCGGGGCGAGCAGTTCTTC. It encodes CASSPPTLRGEQFF.

The CDR3 spells CASSSDDQGGDTIYF. CDR3 in DNA: TGTGCCAGCAGCTCCGACGATCAGGGGGGAGACACCATATATTTT. The chain uses TRBV7-2 and TRBJ1-3, with 7 nucleotides matching TRBD1. From germline, CDR1 is SGHTA and CDR2 FQGNSA. There are 15 residues in the CDR3. V was pared by 4 bases and J by 8 bases, with 11 bases of the junction left unmatched.

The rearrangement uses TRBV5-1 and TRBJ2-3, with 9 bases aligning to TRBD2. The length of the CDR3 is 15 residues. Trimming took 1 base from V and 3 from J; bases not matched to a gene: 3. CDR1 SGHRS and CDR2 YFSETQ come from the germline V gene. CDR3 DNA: TGCGCCAGCAGCTTGAGACTAGCGGCAACAGATACGCAGTATTTT. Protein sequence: CASSLRLAATDTQYF.

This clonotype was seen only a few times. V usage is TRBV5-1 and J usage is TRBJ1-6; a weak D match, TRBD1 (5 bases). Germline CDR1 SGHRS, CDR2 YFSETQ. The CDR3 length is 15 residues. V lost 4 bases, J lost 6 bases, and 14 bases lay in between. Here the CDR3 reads CASSTNPGGNSPLHF. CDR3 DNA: TGCGCCAGCAGCACTAATCCTGGGGGTAATTCACCCCTCCACTTT.

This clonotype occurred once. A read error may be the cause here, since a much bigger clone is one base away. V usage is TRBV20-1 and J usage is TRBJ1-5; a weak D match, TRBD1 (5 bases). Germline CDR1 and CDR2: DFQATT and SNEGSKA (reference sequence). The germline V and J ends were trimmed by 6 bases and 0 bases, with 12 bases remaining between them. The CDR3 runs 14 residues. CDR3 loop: CSASGRVSNQPQHF. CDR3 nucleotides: TGCAGTGCGTCGGGCAGGGTTAGCAATCAGCCCCAGCATTTT.